Each of the 28 T cell receptor beta chains below was sequenced from the same sample in a study of human T cells and chemical hapten exposure. The time point: patch test 1, 2 weeks after DPC sensitization. Treatment meaning: therapeutic diphenylcyclopropenone sensitization with weekly scalp DPC. TCRdb passed the RACE reads through MiXCR, listing each CDR3 protein once. Of 120,000 or so distinct CDR3 sequences in the sample, roughly an eighth were seen once. Specimen: whole blood, collected in connection with sensitization to the hapten diphenylcyclopropenone (DPC). Receptors originate from a man younger than 35 with alopecia areata. Some clones in this sample may be carry-over from other donors' samples.

This clonotype came up a few times. The rearrangement uses TRBV4-1 and TRBJ1-1; D not certain. The germline V gene encodes CDR1 MGHRA and CDR2 YSYEKL. The CDR3 is made up of 14 amino acids. Trimming left V 3 bases short and J 0 bases short, with 8 bases between. CDR3 loop: CASSHDRMNTEAFF. In DNA, the CDR3 is TGCGCCAGCAGCCATGACCGTATGAACACTGAAGCTTTCTTT.

This clonotype was found a few times. The rearrangement uses TRBV4-3 and TRBJ2-5, with a weak D call TRBD2 (5 bases). Germline-derived CDR1 and CDR2 are LGHNA and YSLEER. This CDR3 region has 15 residues. The V end lost 0 bases, the J end lost 5 bases, and 13 bases lay between the germline ends. The CDR3 here is CASSQDVLAGETQYF. CDR3 sequence (DNA): TGCGCCAGCAGCCAAGACGTCCTAGCCGGGGAGACCCAGTACTTC.

CDR3 loop: CASSRDGTATNEQFF. The DNA of the CDR3 is TGTGCCAGCAGCCGAGACGGGACAGCTACCAATGAGCAGTTCTTC. The chain uses TRBV14 and TRBJ2-1; 7 positions match TRBD1. The CDR3 runs 15 residues. CDR1 and CDR2 (germline): SGHDN, FVKESK. J was trimmed by 6 bases and V by 4 bases; bases with no gene match: 9. The complete variable domain, with remaining parts taken from reference TRBV14 and TRBJ2-1, reads EAGVTQFPSHSVIEKGQTVTLRCDPISGHDNLYWYRRVMGKEIKFLLHFVKESKQDESGMPNNRFLAERTGGTYSTLKVQPAELEDSGVYFCASSRDGTATNEQFFGPGTRLTVL.

This clonotype was recorded a few times. The chain has TRBV7-3 and TRBJ2-2; D call uncertain. The CDR3 runs to 14 residues. V gave up 5 bases and J gave up 2 bases, with 9 bases separating them. From germline, CDR1 is SGHTA and CDR2 FQGTGA. The CDR3 reads CASSVDLNTGELFF. In DNA form, the CDR3 reads TGTGCCAGCAGCGTCGACCTAAACACCGGGGAGCTGTTTTTT.

In this sample, this clonotype turned up many times. V and J are TRBV7-9 and TRBJ2-7, with D tentatively TRBD1 (6 bases). Germline assignment: CDR1 SEHNR and CDR2 FQNEAQ (reference sequence). The CDR3 is made up of 14 amino acids. Trimming left V 5 bases short and J 7 bases short, with 18 bases between. DNA for the CDR3: TGTGCCAGCAGCCCAGGGGCCGGGGCCCTGGAGCAGTACTTC. Amino acids: CASSPGAGALEQYF. Together with reference TRBV7-9 and TRBJ2-7, the CDR3 gives the full variable domain: DTGVSQNPRHKITKRGQNVTFRCDPISEHNRLYWYRQTLGQGPEFLTYFQNEAQLEKSRLLSDRFSAERPKGSFSTLEIQRTEQGDSAMYLCASSPGAGALEQYFGPGTRLTVT.

This clonotype was detected only a few times. This sequence joins TRBV7-9 and TRBJ2-3; no reliable D call. This CDR3 comprises 14 residues. Germline CDR1 is SEHNR and CDR2 is FQNEAQ (reference sequence). Trimming cost V 1 base and J 4 bases, with 9 bases left between them. The CDR3 bases are TGTGCCAGCAGCTTAGGCTGGGGATCAGATACGCAGTATTTT. Translating gives CASSLGWGSDTQYF. Complete variable domain (other parts from reference TRBV7-9 and TRBJ2-3): DTGVSQNPRHKITKRGQNVTFRCDPISEHNRLYWYRQTLGQGPEFLTYFQNEAQLEKSRLLSDRFSAERPKGSFSTLEIQRTEQGDSAMYLCASSLGWGSDTQYFGPGTRLTVL.

The table lists this clonotype with a few counts. This sequence joins TRBV4-3 and TRBJ2-3, with 7 positions matching TRBD2. From germline, CDR1 is LGHNA and CDR2 YSLEER. V lost 0 bases to trimming and J lost 6 bases; unmatched junction nucleotides: 9. CDR3 length: 16 residues. CDR3 sequence: CASSQDGTTKADTQYF. DNA for the CDR3: TGCGCCAGCAGCCAAGACGGGACTACTAAGGCGGATACGCAGTATTTT.

The CDR3 region is CASSQEVGAFPQDTQYF. As DNA, the CDR3 is TGCGCCAGCAGCCAAGAGGTGGGGGCTTTCCCCCAAGATACGCAGTATTTT. This sequence joins TRBV4-3 and TRBJ2-3; possible D gene TRBD1, 6 bases. Germline V gives CDR1 LGHNA, CDR2 YSLEER. The length of the CDR3 is 17 residues. V was trimmed by 0 bases and J by 5 bases, leaving 18 bases between them.

The chain uses TRBV12-3 or TRBV12-4 and TRBJ2-1; 12 bases are a match to TRBD2. Trimming cost V 4 bases and J 8 bases; bases outside gene matches: 9. This CDR3 has 16 residues. The DNA for the CDR3 is TGTGCCAGCAGTTACAAGGCTAGCGGGGGGGGATATGAGCAGTTCTTC. Protein: CASSYKASGGGYEQFF.

The chain combines TRBV20-1 with TRBJ2-5, with D possibly being TRBD1 (5 bases). The V gene lost 5 bases and the J gene lost 2 bases, with 15 bases spanning the gap. This CDR3 is 14 amino acids long. Germline V gene data show CDR1 as DFQATT and CDR2 as SNEGSKA (reference sequence). The CDR3 is CSAELDSQQETQYF. The CDR3 nucleotides are TGCAGTGCTGAATTAGACAGCCAACAAGAGACCCAGTACTTC.

Notes on this clonotype: Germline and junction disagree at one end, which may indicate a read error. This chain connects TRBV5-4 to TRBJ2-5, with 8 bases aligning to TRBD2. Germline assignment: CDR1 SGHNT and CDR2 YYREEE (reference sequence). This CDR3 is 12 amino acids long. The CDR3 spells CASSPREGTRDF. CDR3 sequence (DNA): TGTGCCAGCAGCCCCCGGGAGGGGACTCGGGACTTC.

There are a few counts of this clonotype. This rearrangement joins TRBV20-1 to TRBJ1-4, with D maybe TRBD1 (6 bases). The CDR3 loop spans 12 amino acids. Trimming pared 5 bases from V and 8 bases from J, leaving 12 bases between. CDR1 and CDR2 from the germline V gene are DFQATT and SNEGSKA (reference sequence). The CDR3 nucleotides read TGCAGTGCTGGCCCAGGGGAGGAAAAACTGTTTTTT. This gives the protein CSAGPGEEKLFF.

The V gene is TRBV9, the J gene TRBJ2-7; 7 bases match TRBD1. CDR1 is SGDLS, CDR2 YYNGEE, per germline. The V segment lost 0 bases and the J segment 4 bases; nucleotides outside the gene matches: 4. This CDR3 comprises 14 residues. The CDR3 coding sequence is TGTGCCAGCAGCGTAGCGGGACAGATATACGAGCAGTACTTC. The encoded protein is CASSVAGQIYEQYF. Drawing the rest from reference TRBV9 and TRBJ2-7, the complete variable domain is DSGVTQTPKHLITATGQRVTLRCSPRSGDLSVYWYQQSLDQGLQFLIQYYNGEERAKGNILERFSAQQFPDLHSELNLSSLELGDSALYFCASSVAGQIYEQYFGPGTRLTVT.

The chain recombines TRBV5-1 with TRBJ1-6; 7 nucleotides match TRBD1. The CDR3 covers 17 residues. The V segment lost 4 bases and the J segment 9 bases; nucleotides outside the gene matches: 16. Germline V lookup: CDR1 SGHRS, CDR2 YFSETQ. DNA of the CDR3: TGCGCCAGCAGCCTGGAGGGTACGACAGGGTTACTTTCACCCCTCCACTTT. Residues: CASSLEGTTGLLSPLHF.

This clonotype was detected many times. The chain recombines TRBV11-2 with TRBJ1-1, with 7 bases aligning to TRBD1. CDR3 length: 15 amino acids. Germline CDR1 SGHAT, CDR2 FQNNGV. V lost 7 bases to trimming and J lost 3 bases; unmatched junction nucleotides: 11. CDR3 sequence reads: CASNTGDGGYTEAFF. The DNA of the CDR3 is TGTGCCAGCAATACAGGGGACGGGGGATACACTGAAGCTTTCTTT.

The rearrangement uses TRBV7-8 and TRBJ2-3, with TRBD1 identical over 7 bases. V lost 10 bases and J lost 6; bases outside the gene matches: 16. Germline V gene data show CDR1 as SGHVS and CDR2 as FQNEAQ. The CDR3 totals 15 residues. CDR3 residues: CATSTFRTGGDTQYF. CDR3 in DNA: TGTGCCACCTCAACCTTTCGGACAGGCGGGGATACGCAGTATTTT.

Only a few counts were recorded for this clonotype. The genes are TRBV5-1 and TRBJ2-3, with D maybe TRBD2 (5 bases). With 0 bases removed from V and 0 bases from J, the gap between germline ends came to 8 bases. Germline V lookup: CDR1 SGHRS, CDR2 YFSETQ. The CDR3 spans 15 residues. CDR3 residues: CASSLDLASTDTQYF. Written as DNA, the CDR3 is TGCGCCAGCAGCTTGGATCTAGCCAGCACAGATACGCAGTATTTT.

The chain links TRBV5-5 to TRBJ1-5, with 8 bases identical to TRBD1. Germline CDR1 reads SGHKS; CDR2 reads YYEKEE (reference sequence). This CDR3 has 15 residues. Trimming removed 4 bases from V and 2 bases from J; junction bases left unmatched: 5. The DNA for the CDR3 is TGTGCCAGCAGCAAGGACAGGGCCGGCAATCAGCCCCAGCATTTT. Its translation is CASSKDRAGNQPQHF.

A few counts support this clonotype. The chain recombines TRBV28 with TRBJ2-3; D gene uncertain. The CDR3 has 17 residues. V gave up 2 bases and J gave up 2 bases, with 17 bases separating them. Germline values: CDR1 MDHEN, CDR2 SYDVKM. CDR3 sequence (DNA): TGTGCCAGCAGTTTAGGGTCCCAGCTCCTATTCACAGATACGCAGTATTTT. This translates into CASSLGSQLLFTDTQYF.

This clonotype has more than one count but fewer than ten. The V and J genes are TRBV9 and TRBJ1-3, with 8 bases lining up with TRBD1. The germline gives CDR1 SGDLS, CDR2 YYNGEE. V dropped 5 bases and J dropped 0; count of bases not matched to a gene: 4. The CDR3 runs 15 residues. CDR3 sequence reads: CASRGQGVSGNTIYF. The CDR3, as DNA: TGTGCCAGCAGAGGACAGGGCGTCTCTGGAAACACCATATATTTT.

DNA of the CDR3: TGTGCCAGCAGTGTCAACTCTGGAAACACCATATATTTT. It codes for CASSVNSGNTIYF. This rearrangement joins TRBV6-5 to TRBJ1-3, with no clear D. CDR3 length equals 13 residues. Trimming took off 5 bases at V and 0 bases at J, with 5 bases between the two ends. CDR1 is MNHEY and CDR2 is SVGAGI in the germline V gene.

This clonotype was seen a handful of times. J is TRBJ2-7 and V is TRBV19; D not certain. V dropped 3 bases and J dropped 6 bases, with 15 bases sitting between them. Looked up from germline, CDR1 is LNHDA and CDR2 is SQIVND (reference sequence). The CDR3 consists of 14 residues. CDR3 bases: TGTGCCAGTAGTATTTCCCCGTCCTCCGGCGAGCAGTACTTC. It codes for CASSISPSSGEQYF.

CDR3 nucleotides: TGTGCCAGCAGTCCTCTAGACAGGTACGAGCAGTACTTC. Translated, it gives CASSPLDRYEQYF. This chain connects TRBV27 to TRBJ2-7; D perhaps matches TRBD1 (6 bases). The CDR3 is 13 residues long. The ends were cut back, 5 bases at V and 4 bases at J, with 12 bases in the middle. The V gene's germline CDR1 is MNHEY and CDR2 SMNVEV (reference sequence).

The chain is built from TRBV7-9 and TRBJ2-5; D possibly corresponds to TRBD1 (5 bases). The CDR3 spans 16 residues. In germline, CDR1 is SEHNR, CDR2 FQNEAQ (reference sequence). The V and J ends lost 6 bases and 3 bases respectively, with 20 bases between them. The CDR3 nucleotides are TGTGCCAGCAGACCATCAACCCCAGGGCCTAAAGAGACCCAGTACTTC. Its protein is CASRPSTPGPKETQYF.

The V call is TRBV29-1, the J call TRBJ1-1, with unresolved D. This CDR3 comprises 13 residues. V shed 4 bases and J shed 7 bases, with 16 bases lying between them. Germline V gene data show CDR1 as SQVTM and CDR2 as ANQGSEA. CDR3 region: CSVGATVYGEAFF. The CDR3 DNA is TGCAGCGTTGGCGCGACCGTGTACGGTGAAGCTTTCTTT.

The CDR3, as DNA: TGCAGTGCACACTCAAACCGGGACACCCGAAGGAACTATGGCTACACCTTC. As protein: CSAHSNRDTRRNYGYTF. J is TRBJ1-2 and V is TRBV20-1; maybe TRBD1 (6 bases). V was trimmed by 6 bases and J by 2 bases, leaving 25 bases between them. Germline CDR1 is DFQATT and CDR2 is SNEGSKA (reference sequence). The CDR3 loop spans 17 amino acids.

This clonotype was observed a few times. The chain recombines TRBV5-1 with TRBJ2-1; possibly TRBD1 or TRBD2 for D (5 bases each). The CDR3 length is 19 residues. V lost 0 bases and J lost 8, with 27 bases in between. Germline loops: CDR1 SGHRS, CDR2 YFSETQ. The CDR3 is CASSLGDFIHGTNTDEQFF. The CDR3 coding sequence is TGCGCCAGCAGCTTGGGGGATTTTATTCACGGGACGAATACGGATGAGCAGTTCTTC.

The chain links TRBV29-1 to TRBJ1-4, with a weak D call TRBD1 (5 bases). This CDR3 has 13 amino acids. CDR1 is SQVTM and CDR2 is ANQGSEA in the germline V gene. Trimming removed 6 bases at V and 8 bases at J, with 16 bases between. CDR3 in amino acids: CSVAATVREKLFF. CDR3 nucleotide sequence: TGCAGCGTGGCGGCGACAGTTAGGGAAAAACTGTTTTTT.